This T cell receptor beta chain was captured by sequencing in a study of blood T cell repertoires in COVID-19. Looking at the study overall: Nucleic acid was either cDNA or gDNA, and it came from T cells, B-cell-depleted T cells, or PBMCs.

Ages ranged from roughly 18 to 100 years, with residence in 24 US areas. Exposed volunteers were people who met a COVID-19 case within 2 weeks before study entry. This clone was counted a single time. Original analysis: From reference gene primer amplification, estimates of nucleated cell counts were derived. Profiled with immunoSEQ multiplex PCR; TCRdb holds only in-frame clones, not every one. The DNA was the basis for D and trimming; V, J and clone size are from that table. The sample yields about 320,000 clones, 90% to 95% seen once. Looked up from germline, CDR1 is LGHNA and CDR2 is YNFKEQ. V was cut by 1 base and J by 0 bases, with 13 bases left in between. The CDR3 runs 16 residues.

The material sequenced was PBMCs or T cells enriched from blood (not recorded which). J is TRBJ2-7 and V is TRBV4-2; D is undetermined. The clonotype originates from a woman in her 30s who had been exposed to COVID-19. The DNA of the CDR3 is TGTGCCAGCAGCCAAGTCGGCTCAGGCCGCTCCTACGAGCAGTACTTC. Its translation: CASSQVGSGRSYEQYF.